A selection of T cell receptor beta chains follows, all from one sample in a study of T-cell reconstitution after alpha-beta-depleted transplantation in children. Each CDR3 protein gets one entry after TCRdb re-called the PCR reads with MiXCR. This repertoire shows roughly 170,000 distinct CDR3 sequences, more than 6.5% found once; its top ten account for approximately 3%. The sample here was PBMCs from the stem cell graft donor, taken from the stem cell graft. Receptor source: a human donor who donated a stem cell graft to a child with Wiskott-Aldrich syndrome. CDR3s include the opening cysteine and the closing phenylalanine or tryptophan. The D gene is left open where the match is weak. Clone size is stated in some rows and not others, as once, few, many or a class when expanded.

>NA|TRBV5-6|TRBJ1-5|NA
CASSPDGNNQPQHF
TGTGCCAGCAGCCCGGACGGAAACAATCAGCCCCAGCATTTT
>NA|TRBV30|TRBJ2-7|TRBD1
CAWTGGAYEQYF
TGTGCCTGGACAGGGGGCGCGTACGAGCAGTACTTC
>many|TRBV6-1|TRBJ2-7|TRBD2
CASSHPGLAGGEQYF
TGTGCCAGCAGCCACCCCGGACTAGCGGGAGGCGAGCAGTACTTC
>few|TRBV5-1|TRBJ1-2|NA
CASSLEVGVGYTF
TGCGCCAGCAGCTTGGAAGTGGGAGTTGGCTACACCTTC
>many|TRBV20-1|TRBJ1-3|NA
CSARDPGISGNTIYF
TGCAGTGCTAGAGATCCAGGGATCTCTGGAAACACCATATATTTT
>many|TRBV5-1|TRBJ2-3|NA
CASSLGTTADTQYF
TGCGCCAGCAGCTTGGGGACTACCGCAGATACGCAGTATTTT
>many|TRBV10-3|TRBJ1-2|NA
CAISESGGVNYGYTF
TGTGCCATCAGTGAGTCCGGGGGAGTTAACTATGGCTACACCTTC
>many|TRBV25-1|TRBJ2-7|TRBD2
CASSVAGKYEQYF
TGTGCCAGCAGTGTAGCGGGAAAGTACGAGCAGTACTTC
>many|TRBV10-3|TRBJ2-1|TRBD1
CAIRRQGSSYNEQFF
TGTGCCATCAGGCGACAGGGGAGCTCCTACAATGAGCAGTTCTTC
>many|TRBV2|TRBJ2-1|TRBD1
CASRSYRGSSYNEQFF
TGTGCCAGCAGATCGTACAGGGGGAGCTCCTACAATGAGCAGTTCTTC
>many|TRBV28|TRBJ2-3|TRBD2
CASSGYSGARLTDTQYF
TGTGCCAGCAGTGGCTACAGCGGGGCCCGTTTAACAGATACGCAGTATTTT
>many|TRBV4-3|TRBJ1-1|NA
CASSQDQGGMNTEAFF
TGCGCCAGCAGCCAAGATCAAGGAGGCATGAACACTGAAGCTTTCTTT
>many|TRBV4-1|TRBJ1-5|NA
CASSQVTGNQPQHF
TGCGCCAGCAGCCAAGTTACAGGGAATCAGCCCCAGCATTTT
>many|TRBV9|TRBJ2-1|TRBD1
CASSPQATGETEQFF
TGTGCCAGCAGCCCTCAAGCGACAGGGGAAACTGAGCAGTTCTTC
>NA|TRBV7-8|TRBJ2-7|NA
CASSLFGDEQYF
TGTGCCAGCAGCTTATTTGGGGACGAGCAGTACTTC